Presented here are 27 T cell receptor beta chains from one specimen sequenced in a study of T cell changes during pregnancy in multiple sclerosis. TCRdb's copy holds only in-frame clones and misses some; the assay was immunoSEQ multiplex PCR. The sample holds 85,000 to 95,000 clones; roughly nine tenths are singletons and the top ten take under 2%. The sequenced sample was peripheral blood, obtained after pregnancy. The receptors derive from a female donor in good health, enrolled as a control in a pregnancy study.

This chain connects TRBV19 to TRBJ2-3; a possible D gene is TRBD2 (5 bases). V lost 2 bases and J lost 6, with 12 bases in between. This CDR3 has 14 amino acids. Germline V gene data show CDR1 as LNHDA and CDR2 as SQIVND (reference sequence). CDR3 bases: TGTGCCAGTAGTATACGAAGCGGCGGGGATACGCAGTATTTT. Its translation is CASSIRSGGDTQYF.

This clone came up once. The chain links TRBV19 to TRBJ1-1, with D tentatively TRBD1 (5 bases). The CDR3 covers 15 residues. The V gene's germline CDR1 is LNHDA and CDR2 SQIVND (reference sequence). V was pared by 3 bases and J by 4 bases, with 15 bases between. In nucleotides, the CDR3 is TGTGCCAGTAGTATGGCGGGGACTCGAGGCACTGAAGCTTTCTTT. It encodes CASSMAGTRGTEAFF.

The chain joins TRBV10-3 to TRBJ1-3; 7 nucleotides align to TRBD1. The CDR3 is made up of 15 amino acids. The germline CDR1 and CDR2 sequences are ENHRY and SYGVKD. With V trimmed by 7 bases and J by 5 bases, 11 bases remained unmatched. In DNA, the CDR3 is TGTGCCATCAACGTAGGGCAGGGGGAAAGAAACACCATATATTTT. Protein product: CAINVGQGERNTIYF.

The V gene is TRBV2, the J gene TRBJ1-5, with 9 bases aligning to TRBD1. The V segment lost 10 bases and the J segment 2 bases; nucleotides outside the gene matches: 9. The germline V gene has CDR1 SNHLY and CDR2 FYNNEI. The length of the CDR3 is 15 residues. The CDR3 sequence is CATKGQGRGNQPQHF. The CDR3 coding sequence is TGTGCCACCAAGGGACAGGGTAGGGGCAATCAGCCCCAGCATTTT.

J is TRBJ2-5 and V is TRBV25-1, with 15 bases fitting TRBD2. CDR3 length: 17 residues. J lost 2 bases, V lost 6 bases, and 7 bases had no gene match. Germline V gives CDR1 MGHDK, CDR2 SYGVNS. The CDR3, as DNA: TGTGCCAGCAGCCCTGAGGGACTAGCGGGGGGTCAAGAGACCCAGTACTTC. Translation gives CASSPEGLAGGQETQYF.

This chain uses TRBV7-2 with TRBJ1-1, with TRBD1 identical over 8 bases. V dropped 4 bases and J dropped 4; count of bases not matched to a gene: 2. The CDR3 sequence is 13 residues long. The germline gives CDR1 SGHTA, CDR2 FQGNSA. CDR3 protein: CASSSGGRTEAFF. CDR3 DNA sequence: TGTGCCAGCAGCTCAGGGGGCCGCACTGAAGCTTTCTTT. The whole variable domain, remainder taken from reference TRBV7-2 and TRBJ1-1, is GAGVSQSPSNKVTEKGKDVELRCDPISGHTALYWYRQSLGQGLEFLIYFQGNSAPDKSGLPSDRFSAERTGGSVSTLTIQRTQQEDSAVYLCASSSGGRTEAFFGQGTRLTVV.

This clone appeared a single time. This chain connects TRBV5-1 to TRBJ1-1, with 9 nucleotides matching TRBD1. Unmatched junction bases numbered 5, after V lost 0 bases and J lost 5 bases. The germline V gene encodes CDR1 SGHRS and CDR2 YFSETQ. The CDR3 sequence is 15 residues long. The CDR3 loop reads CASSLVQTGGTEAFF. Written as DNA, the CDR3 is TGCGCCAGCAGCTTGGTTCAGACAGGGGGGACTGAAGCTTTCTTT.

The chain links TRBV11-2 to TRBJ2-7; D is undetermined. V shed 4 bases and J shed 5 bases, with 9 bases lying between them. Looked up from germline, CDR1 is SGHAT and CDR2 is FQNNGV. This CDR3 is 12 amino acids long. The DNA of the CDR3 is TGTGCCAGCAGCTACTCGCGTAACGAGCAGTACTTC. It encodes CASSYSRNEQYF.

This rearrangement joins TRBV5-1 to TRBJ1-2, with D hard to call. Germline values: CDR1 SGHRS, CDR2 YFSETQ. Deletions cut 0 bases from V and 0 bases from J, with 6 bases between. The CDR3 is 14 residues long. The CDR3 DNA reads TGCGCCAGCAGCTTGGCACAGACTAACTATGGCTACACCTTC. It codes for CASSLAQTNYGYTF. Based on the CDR3 plus reference TRBV5-1 and TRBJ1-2, the full variable domain is KAGVTQTPRYLIKTRGQQVTLSCSPISGHRSVSWYQQTPGQGLQFLFEYFSETQRNKGNFPGRFSGRQFSNSRSEMNVSTLELGDSALYLCASSLAQTNYGYTFGSGTRLTVV.

The V and J genes are TRBV13 and TRBJ1-1, with a tentative D call TRBD1 (6 bases). Germline lookup yields CDR1 PRHDT and CDR2 FYEKMQ (reference sequence). V shed 4 bases and J shed 4 bases, with 13 bases lying between them. The CDR3 is made up of 14 amino acids. CDR3 coding DNA: TGTGCCAGCAGCTCCCGGACAGTTGGCACTGAAGCTTTCTTT. Translating it yields CASSSRTVGTEAFF.

J is TRBJ2-7 and V is TRBV27; maybe TRBD1 (6 bases). CDR1 and CDR2 from the germline V gene are MNHEY and SMNVEV (reference sequence). This CDR3 spans 16 amino acids. Trimming cost V 5 bases and J 0 bases, with 17 bases left between them. The CDR3 coding sequence is TGTGCCAGCAGTCCGCCCGACAGGCCCGACTCCTACGAGCAGTACTTC. Protein sequence: CASSPPDRPDSYEQYF.

The genes are TRBV28 and TRBJ1-1; 8 positions agree with TRBD1. The germline V gene has CDR1 MDHEN and CDR2 SYDVKM. The CDR3 is made up of 15 amino acids. The J segment lost 11 bases and the V segment lost 5 bases, leaving 16 bases of the junction unmatched. For the CDR3, the DNA is TGTGCCAGCAGTGCCCCCGGGACAGGCCAACTAGGGGCTTTCTTT. It encodes CASSAPGTGQLGAFF.

This clone was picked up one time. This sequence joins TRBV10-3 and TRBJ2-6; possibly TRBD1 for D (6 bases). This CDR3 is built from 14 residues. Germline V gene sequence: CDR1 ENHRY, CDR2 SYGVKD. Trimming pared 6 bases from V and 0 bases from J, leaving 6 bases between. In nucleotides, the CDR3 is TGTGCCATCAGGGACAGCTCTGGGGCCAACGTCCTGACTTTC. Translated: CAIRDSSGANVLTF.

This clone has a single count. This chain links TRBV5-1 with TRBJ1-3; D is unclear. CDR3 length: 15 amino acids. Germline V gene lookup returns CDR1 SGHRS and CDR2 YFSETQ. The V gene lost 4 bases and the J gene lost 2 bases, with 13 bases spanning the gap. In DNA form, the CDR3 reads TGCGCCAGCAGCCCCCCCGACATAGCTGGAAACACCATATATTTT. This sequence encodes CASSPPDIAGNTIYF.

V and J are TRBV14 and TRBJ2-5; no reliable D call. Between the trimmed V and J ends, which lost 2 bases and 7 bases, there was a span of 8 bases. CDR3 size: 12 residues. Germline V lookup: CDR1 SGHDN, CDR2 FVKESK. Here the CDR3 reads CASSQFGGTQYF. CDR3 nucleotide sequence: TGTGCCAGCAGCCAATTCGGTGGGACCCAGTACTTC.

The rearrangement joins TRBV7-3 to TRBJ2-5, with 15 bases aligning to TRBD2. From germline, CDR1 is SGHTA and CDR2 FQGTGA. The V gene end was trimmed by 5 bases and the J gene end by 5 bases; junction bases not matched to a gene: 15. This CDR3 has 19 residues. The CDR3 coding sequence is TGTGCCAGCAGCCCAACGGGACTAGCGGGGGGCCGCGGCTCGGAGACCCAGTACTTC. Translated: CASSPTGLAGGRGSETQYF.

This clone was counted a single time. This chain uses TRBV25-1 with TRBJ1-2; the D gene is possibly TRBD1 (6 bases). V lost 4 bases and J lost 4, with 10 bases in between. This CDR3 is 13 amino acids long. Germline values: CDR1 MGHDK, CDR2 SYGVNS. Here the CDR3 DNA reads TGTGCCAGCAGTGCCCGGGACACCTATGGCTACACCTTC. Encoded protein: CASSARDTYGYTF.

V usage is TRBV4-3 and J usage is TRBJ2-1; TRBD2 matches 10 bases. The CDR3 totals 13 residues. J gave up 10 bases and V 11 bases, and 11 bases lay outside the gene matches. CDR1 and CDR2 (germline): LGHNA, YSLEER. The CDR3 nucleotides read TGCGCCTCCTGCCTAGCGGGGGAGGGAGAGCAGTTCTTC. Translation: CASCLAGEGEQFF.

Points on this clone: Different DNA sequences within this sample yield the same CDR3. The chain couples TRBV19 to TRBJ1-2; no definite D call. Trimming cost V 1 base and J 1 base, with 4 bases left between them. The CDR3 is 13 residues long. CDR1 LNHDA and CDR2 SQIVND come from the germline V gene (reference sequence). The CDR3 bases are TGTGCCAGTAGTATAGGCAGTAACTATGGCTACACCTTC. It encodes CASSIGSNYGYTF.

The chain combines TRBV7-8 with TRBJ1-5; 7 positions match TRBD1. The trim removed 1 base at V and 4 bases at J, leaving 4 bases unmatched. The CDR3 extends over 15 amino acids. The germline CDR1 and CDR2 sequences are SGHVS and FQNEAQ. CDR3 residues: CASSLGRQGNQPQHF. The CDR3 DNA sequence: TGTGCCAGCAGCTTAGGGAGACAGGGAAATCAGCCCCAGCATTTT.

This clone was observed a single time. The chain is built from TRBV11-2 and TRBJ1-5; D remains unclear. The CDR3 consists of 13 residues. Germline assignment: CDR1 SGHAT and CDR2 FQNNGV. V was pared by 5 bases and J by 7 bases, with 12 bases between. The CDR3 DNA reads TGTGCCAGCAGCCCGACCCTAGGCCAGCCCCAGCATTTT. Translated, it gives CASSPTLGQPQHF.

V is TRBV6-6 and J is TRBJ1-4; 9 nucleotides match TRBD1. The CDR3 runs 14 residues. V was clipped by 4 bases and J by 11 bases; unmatched bases: 8. Germline loops: CDR1 MNHNY, CDR2 SVGAGI (reference sequence). The CDR3 sequence: CASSSIMGTGKLFF. Written as DNA, the CDR3 is TGTGCCAGCAGTTCCATCATGGGGACAGGGAAACTGTTTTTT.

V is TRBV6-5 and J is TRBJ1-1, with 7 bases matching TRBD1. This CDR3 region has 15 residues. The germline V gene encodes CDR1 MNHEY and CDR2 SVGAGI. Unmatched junction bases numbered 5, after V lost 4 bases and J lost 0 bases. CDR3 region: CASSFGDRLNTEAFF. CDR3 in DNA: TGTGCCAGCAGTTTCGGGGACAGACTGAACACTGAAGCTTTCTTT.

The V call is TRBV7-8, the J call TRBJ2-1; tentative D call: TRBD2 (7 bases). The CDR3 has 15 amino acids. The V gene lost 0 bases and the J gene lost 2 bases, with 8 bases spanning the gap. Germline CDR1 SGHVS, CDR2 FQNEAQ. The CDR3 here is CASSLAGGPYNEQFF. The CDR3, as DNA: TGTGCCAGCAGCTTAGCCGGGGGGCCCTACAATGAGCAGTTCTTC.

The rearrangement joins TRBV5-1 to TRBJ2-7; D unresolved. Germline values: CDR1 SGHRS, CDR2 YFSETQ. V dropped 4 bases and J dropped 4 bases, with 9 bases sitting between them. The CDR3 has 12 residues. The CDR3 region has the DNA TGCGCCAGCAGCCGTGACGGGTACGAGCAGTACTTC. Translation: CASSRDGYEQYF.

The chain uses TRBV7-9 and TRBJ1-1; 8 bases align to TRBD1. Trimming took 1 base from V and 1 from J; bases not matched to a gene: 2. Germline assignment: CDR1 SEHNR and CDR2 FQNEAQ (reference sequence). This CDR3 spans 15 amino acids. CDR3 residues: CASSLGDRKNTEAFF. The CDR3 DNA sequence: TGTGCCAGCAGCTTAGGGGACAGGAAGAACACTGAAGCTTTCTTT.

The V and J genes are TRBV4-3 and TRBJ1-2; D is unclear. The CDR3 has 12 amino acids. Germline V CDR1 and CDR2: LGHNA, YSLEER. V was trimmed by 2 bases and J by 5 bases, leaving 6 bases between them. CDR3 loop: CASSQSVYGYTF. The CDR3 DNA reads TGCGCCAGCAGCCAAAGCGTTTATGGCTACACCTTC.